This is a list of T cell receptor beta chains from one sample in a study of T cell repertoires in aging, cancer and after chemotherapy. TCRdb fed the multiplex PCR reads into MiXCR, producing one record per CDR3 protein. Of hundreds of distinct CDR3 sequences in the sample, approximately 25% were seen once. Sequencing used blood. Receptor source: a human donor with a solid tumor. Both conserved end residues are part of each CDR3. D genes are given only for firm matches. Rows give clone size only sometimes, using once, few, many, or a class for an expanded clone.

size	V	D	J	CDR3	DNA
medium-sized	TRBV27	-	TRBJ2-1	CASSPVTWGGDEQFF	TGTGCCAGCAGCCCCGTCACCTGGGGTGGAGATGAGCAGTTCTTC
large	TRBV6-6	-	TRBJ2-7	CASSLPPVYEQYF	TGTGCCAGCAGCCTCCCTCCCGTCTACGAGCAGTACTTC
large	TRBV29-1	-	TRBJ1-1	CSVEGLPLTEAFF	TGCAGCGTCGAGGGTCTGCCCTTGACTGAAGCTTTCTTT
-	TRBV24-1	TRBD2	TRBJ2-3	CATSDLTSATDTQYF	TGTGCCACCAGTGATTTAACTAGCGCCACAGATACGCAGTATTTT
medium-sized	TRBV15	TRBD1	TRBJ2-7	CATSSGDRSYEQYF	TGTGCCACCAGCTCCGGGGACAGATCCTACGAGCAGTACTTC
-	TRBV29-1	-	TRBJ1-4	CSVAAPANEKLFF	TGCAGCGTTGCGGCTCCGGCTAATGAAAAACTGTTTTTT
large	TRBV12-3/TRBV12-4	TRBD2	TRBJ2-7	CASTPTSRRSAGGEQYF	TGTGCCAGCACCCCGACTAGTCGAAGGTCCGCGGGGGGCGAGCAGTACTTC
medium-sized	TRBV6-6	-	TRBJ2-1	CASSSLLGRSYNEQFF	TGTGCCAGCAGTTCCTTACTGGGTCGCTCCTACAATGAGCAGTTCTTC
few	TRBV20-1	-	TRBJ1-2	CSARPNNGPSYGYTF	TGCAGTGCTAGACCCAATAACGGTCCATCTTATGGCTACACCTTC
-	TRBV11-1	-	TRBJ2-7	CASSLPGEQYF	TGTGCCAGCAGCCTTCCGGGGGAGCAGTACTTC
large	TRBV30	-	TRBJ2-2	CAWSRLATGELFF	TGTGCCTGGAGTCGACTGGCCACCGGGGAGCTGTTTTTT
-	TRBV28	-	TRBJ1-1	CASSLWAGPGTEAFF	TGTGCCAGCAGTTTATGGGCAGGGCCCGGCACGGAAGCTTTCTTT
-	TRBV12-3/TRBV12-4	-	TRBJ1-5	CASTHRNQPQHF	TGTGCCAGCACACATAGAAATCAGCCCCAGCATTTT
medium-sized	TRBV19	TRBD1	TRBJ1-6	CATSWDSLYSPLHF	TGTGCCACCTCCTGGGACAGTCTCTATTCACCCCTCCACTTT
large	TRBV5-6	TRBD2	TRBJ2-1	CASSYAGGQGQFF	TGTGCCAGCAGTTATGCGGGGGGCCAGGGGCAGTTCTTC
-	TRBV15	-	TRBJ1-4	CATSRDPGGGEKLFF	TGTGCCACCAGCAGAGATCCGGGGGGCGGTGAAAAACTGTTTTTT
-	TRBV7-9	-	TRBJ2-5	CASSLSATQETQYF	TGTGCCAGCAGCTTATCTGCAACTCAAGAGACCCAGTACTTC
-	TRBV20-1	TRBD2	TRBJ2-3	CSARDPTSGGSDTQYF	TGCAGTGCTAGAGATCCAACTAGCGGGGGGTCTGATACGCAGTATTTT
-	TRBV20-1	TRBD1	TRBJ1-5	CSAKSQGAHGNQPQHF	TGCAGTGCCAAATCACAGGGGGCGCATGGCAATCAGCCCCAGCATTTT